This is a list of T cell receptor beta chains from one sample in a study of regulatory T cells in long-lasting Graves disease. MiXCR was run by TCRdb on the multiplex PCR reads, yielding one entry per CDR3 protein. The sample lists roughly 500,000 distinct CDR3 sequences, around 21% occurring once. This specimen was peripheral blood mononuclear cells (PBMCs), taken when the disease was refractory, from a patient treated with antithyroid drugs. The receptors here all came from a female donor with Graves disease. Each CDR3 is given with its conserved first and last residue. A D gene is named only where the DNA matches it firmly. Not every row has a clone size; where given, it reads once, few, many or a size class.

j_call clone_size v_call d_call cdr3_nt cdr3_aa
TRBJ2-7 few TRBV5-1 TRBD2 TGCGCCAGCAACCGGGATGCGGGGGTCACGGGCGGCGAGCAGTACTTC CASNRDAGVTGGEQYF
TRBJ2-7 NA TRBV12-3/TRBV12-4 NA TGTGCCAGCAGTAGGGGGACCTATGCCTACGAGCAGTACTTC CASSRGTYAYEQYF
TRBJ1-2 many TRBV2 NA TGTGCCAGCAGTGACCACAGAGCCCCTAACTATGGCTACACCTTC CASSDHRAPNYGYTF
TRBJ2-7 many TRBV11-2 TRBD1 TGTGCCAGCAGCTCCACAGGGGGCAGTAGGTACGAGCAGTACTTC CASSSTGGSRYEQYF
TRBJ2-7 few TRBV9 NA TGTGCCAGCAGCGTCCAGGGGTTGGGCGAGCAGTACTTC CASSVQGLGEQYF
TRBJ1-1 large TRBV2 NA TGTGCCAGCAGGGAGGGTATGGCTGAAGCTTTCTTT CASREGMAEAFF
TRBJ2-5 NA TRBV20-1 NA TGCAGTGCCACGGACCTGGGACCACAAGAGACCCAGTACTTC CSATDLGPQETQYF
TRBJ2-5 many TRBV13 TRBD2 TGTGCCAGCAGTCTAAAGGCGTCGGGAGGATGGGAGACCCAGTACTTC CASSLKASGGWETQYF
TRBJ1-1 NA TRBV5-1 NA TGCGCCAGCAGCTTGACCTCCGGACGGGGAATGAACACTGAAGCTTTCTTT CASSLTSGRGMNTEAFF
TRBJ2-7 many TRBV11-3 TRBD2 TGTGCCAGCAGCTTAGATGGGAGCGGGGACGAGCAGTACTTC CASSLDGSGDEQYF
TRBJ1-1 many TRBV28 NA TGTGCCAGCAGCCCGCTAATCATGAGGGACAAGACAAACACTGAAGCTTTCTTT CASSPLIMRDKTNTEAFF
TRBJ2-5 many TRBV6-1 NA TGTGCCAGCAGGGGCTACAGGGCGGAGACCCAGTACTTC CASRGYRAETQYF
TRBJ2-4 NA TRBV14 TRBD2 TGTGCCAGCAGCCGAACGGTGTCTAGCGGGAGTTTGGAGAACATTCAGTACTTC CASSRTVSSGSLENIQYF